This is a list of T cell receptor beta chains from one sample in a study of blood T cell repertoires in COVID-19. Profiling relied on immunoSEQ multiplex PCR, and the TCRdb table lists in-frame clones only, not all of them. The sample lists 300,000 to 400,000 clones, roughly 90% occurring once. The sample was PBMCs or T cells enriched from blood (not recorded which). The receptor source for this set is a woman aged 25 to 39 with acute COVID-19. Each CDR3 is given with its conserved first and last residue. The D gene is left open where the match is weak. Not all rows give a size; the values are once, few, many and, for expanded clones, a class.

clone size: -
J gene: TRBJ1-1
V gene: TRBV12-3/TRBV12-4
D gene: -
CDR3 DNA: TGTGCCAGCAGTTGGTCAGGGAACACTGAAGCTTTCTTT
CDR3 protein: CASSWSGNTEAFF

clone size: -
J gene: TRBJ2-3
V gene: TRBV5-6
D gene: -
CDR3 DNA: TGTGCCAGCAGCCCGACAGGTTTCCCTAGAGATACGCAGTATTTT
CDR3 protein: CASSPTGFPRDTQYF

clone size: -
J gene: TRBJ2-2
V gene: TRBV24-1
D gene: -
CDR3 DNA: TGTGCCACCAGTGATAACAGGGTCGGCACCGGGGAGCTGTTTTTT
CDR3 protein: CATSDNRVGTGELFF

clone size: -
J gene: TRBJ2-3
V gene: TRBV7-9
D gene: -
CDR3 DNA: TGTGCCAGCAGCCCCGGGGGGCCGCCACGCGATACGCAGTATTTT
CDR3 protein: CASSPGGPPRDTQYF

clone size: -
J gene: TRBJ2-4
V gene: TRBV7-8
D gene: TRBD2
CDR3 DNA: TGTGCCAGCAGTCCAGGGACTAGCGGGGGGGCAGGAAAAAACATTCAGTACTTC
CDR3 protein: CASSPGTSGGAGKNIQYF

clone size: -
J gene: TRBJ2-7
V gene: TRBV9
D gene: TRBD1
CDR3 DNA: TGTGCCAGCAGCGTGGGACAGGGGGCTGGTGAGCAGTACTTC
CDR3 protein: CASSVGQGAGEQYF

clone size: -
J gene: TRBJ1-2
V gene: TRBV2
D gene: TRBD1
CDR3 DNA: TGTGCCAGCATCCAGGACAGGGAGATAGGCTACACCTTC
CDR3 protein: CASIQDREIGYTF

clone size: -
J gene: TRBJ2-2
V gene: TRBV10-1
D gene: -
CDR3 DNA: TGCGCCAGCAGTGATGCAGACACCGGGGAGCTGTTTTTT
CDR3 protein: CASSDADTGELFF

clone size: -
J gene: TRBJ1-4
V gene: TRBV4-1
D gene: TRBD1
CDR3 DNA: TGCGCCAGCAGCCAGGCGTCACAGGGGTTCGCGGAAAAACTGTTTTTT
CDR3 protein: CASSQASQGFAEKLFF

clone size: -
J gene: TRBJ1-1
V gene: TRBV19
D gene: -
CDR3 DNA: TGTGCCAGTAGTTCGGGACAAAAGAACACTGAAGCTTTCTTT
CDR3 protein: CASSSGQKNTEAFF

clone size: -
J gene: TRBJ1-1
V gene: TRBV5-1
D gene: TRBD1
CDR3 DNA: TGCGCCAGCAGCTTAGGGACAGGGTTGGCTTTCTTT
CDR3 protein: CASSLGTGLAFF

clone size: -
J gene: TRBJ1-1
V gene: TRBV7-3
D gene: -
CDR3 DNA: TGTGCCAGCAGGGTGGACAGCTACATGAACACTGAAGCTTTCTTT
CDR3 protein: CASRVDSYMNTEAFF

clone size: -
J gene: TRBJ2-3
V gene: TRBV12-5
D gene: -
CDR3 DNA: TGTGCTAGTGGTTTGGGGACAGACTCCGTCACAGATACGCAGTATTTT
CDR3 protein: CASGLGTDSVTDTQYF

clone size: -
J gene: TRBJ2-7
V gene: TRBV25-1
D gene: TRBD1
CDR3 DNA: TGTGCCAGCAGTGAACAGGGAACAGGGGGGTCCTACGAGCAGTACTTC
CDR3 protein: CASSEQGTGGSYEQYF

clone size: few
J gene: TRBJ1-1
V gene: TRBV19
D gene: -
CDR3 DNA: TGTGCCAGTAGTATTGGCCCTTATCCCGGACAGACGAACACTGAAGCTTTCTTT
CDR3 protein: CASSIGPYPGQTNTEAFF

clone size: -
J gene: TRBJ1-3
V gene: TRBV9
D gene: -
CDR3 DNA: TGTGCCAGCAGCGTAAACGCGAACACCATATATTTT
CDR3 protein: CASSVNANTIYF

clone size: few
J gene: TRBJ1-1
V gene: TRBV19
D gene: -
CDR3 DNA: TGTGCCAGTAGTATTCGAGCTTATGTGGGAGGGAACACTGAAGCTTTCTTT
CDR3 protein: CASSIRAYVGGNTEAFF

clone size: -
J gene: TRBJ1-1
V gene: TRBV7-2
D gene: TRBD1
CDR3 DNA: TGTGCCAGCAGCCTCCGGGACAGGGGCTGGGGCACTGAAGCTTTCTTT
CDR3 protein: CASSLRDRGWGTEAFF

clone size: -
J gene: TRBJ2-7
V gene: TRBV9
D gene: -
CDR3 DNA: TGTGCCAGCAGCGTAGCTCAACAGGGCGAGCAGTACTTC
CDR3 protein: CASSVAQQGEQYF

clone size: -
J gene: TRBJ2-7
V gene: TRBV5-1
D gene: -
CDR3 DNA: TGCGCCAGCAGTTTTCAGGGGACAACCTACGAGCAGTACTTC
CDR3 protein: CASSFQGTTYEQYF

clone size: -
J gene: TRBJ2-1
V gene: TRBV7-2
D gene: -
CDR3 DNA: TGTGCCAGCAGCTTCTCCGGGGACTCCTACAATGAGCAGTTCTTC
CDR3 protein: CASSFSGDSYNEQFF

clone size: -
J gene: TRBJ1-2
V gene: TRBV7-8
D gene: -
CDR3 DNA: TGTGCCAGCAGCTTAGCGCTAACGGCAGGGTTGGCCTATGGCTACACCTTC
CDR3 protein: CASSLALTAGLAYGYTF

clone size: few
J gene: TRBJ1-5
V gene: TRBV5-6
D gene: TRBD1
CDR3 DNA: TGTGCCAGCCAACAGTGGGGCACAGGGGGTTTTCAGCCCCAGCATTTT
CDR3 protein: CASQQWGTGGFQPQHF

clone size: -
J gene: TRBJ1-1
V gene: TRBV15
D gene: -
CDR3 DNA: TGTGCCACCAGCAGAGCCCCCAGTGAAGCTTTCTTT
CDR3 protein: CATSRAPSEAFF

clone size: -
J gene: TRBJ2-2
V gene: TRBV5-1
D gene: -
CDR3 DNA: TGCGCCAGCAGCTTGAGGGAGGCTACCTTGGCCGGGGAGCTGTTTTTT
CDR3 protein: CASSLREATLAGELFF

clone size: -
J gene: TRBJ2-3
V gene: TRBV5-6
D gene: TRBD2
CDR3 DNA: TGTGCCAGCAGCCGCCGGACTAGCGGGGTGGGCGGGGGTCCGGATACGCAGTATTTT
CDR3 protein: CASSRRTSGVGGGPDTQYF

clone size: -
J gene: TRBJ1-3
V gene: TRBV6-5
D gene: -
CDR3 DNA: TGTGCCAGCAGTTCCGGGAGCTCTGGAAACACCATATATTTT
CDR3 protein: CASSSGSSGNTIYF

clone size: -
J gene: TRBJ1-1
V gene: TRBV18
D gene: -
CDR3 DNA: TGTGCCAGCTCACCGTTCCGGACAGAGAACACTGAAGCTTTCTTT
CDR3 protein: CASSPFRTENTEAFF

clone size: -
J gene: TRBJ1-1
V gene: TRBV29-1
D gene: -
CDR3 DNA: TGCAGCGTAACGGGGGCGGGGGACACTGAAGCTTTCTTT
CDR3 protein: CSVTGAGDTEAFF

clone size: -
J gene: TRBJ1-2
V gene: TRBV5-1
D gene: -
CDR3 DNA: TGCGCCAGCAGCTTTGACAGCCTAATTGGCTACACCTTC
CDR3 protein: CASSFDSLIGYTF

clone size: -
J gene: TRBJ1-2
V gene: TRBV18
D gene: TRBD1
CDR3 DNA: TGTGCCAGCTCACAAGACAGGGGAACCAACTATGGCTACACCTTC
CDR3 protein: CASSQDRGTNYGYTF

clone size: -
J gene: TRBJ1-3
V gene: TRBV11-2
D gene: TRBD1
CDR3 DNA: TGTGCCAGCAGCTTAGTGCGGACAGGGGGCGCGGGAAACACCATATATTTT
CDR3 protein: CASSLVRTGGAGNTIYF

clone size: -
J gene: TRBJ1-5
V gene: TRBV19
D gene: TRBD1
CDR3 DNA: TGTGCCAGTAGTACAGGAGGGACAGGGGTCCAGCCCCAGCATTTT
CDR3 protein: CASSTGGTGVQPQHF

clone size: few
J gene: TRBJ1-2
V gene: TRBV7-8
D gene: -
CDR3 DNA: TGTGCCAGCAGCCCTGTCTCGGACTATGGCTACACCTTC
CDR3 protein: CASSPVSDYGYTF

clone size: -
J gene: TRBJ2-7
V gene: TRBV24-1
D gene: -
CDR3 DNA: TGTGCCACCAGCTCAGGGGACGAGCAGTACTTC
CDR3 protein: CATSSGDEQYF

clone size: -
J gene: TRBJ1-1
V gene: TRBV2
D gene: -
CDR3 DNA: TGTGCCAGCCGGGAGGGGCGGGACACTGAAGCTTTCTTT
CDR3 protein: CASREGRDTEAFF

clone size: -
J gene: TRBJ2-1
V gene: TRBV5-8
D gene: -
CDR3 DNA: TGTGCCAGCAGTTCTTCTTTCTCCTACAATGAGCAGTTCTTC
CDR3 protein: CASSSSFSYNEQFF

clone size: -
J gene: TRBJ2-3
V gene: TRBV6-2/TRBV6-3
D gene: -
CDR3 DNA: TGTGCCAGCAGTTACGGGGGGTCCCGCAGCGTGAGAGATACGCAGTATTTT
CDR3 protein: CASSYGGSRSVRDTQYF

clone size: once
J gene: TRBJ2-5
V gene: TRBV5-6
D gene: -
CDR3 DNA: TGTGCCAGCAGCTTGGAATCGGGAGTCCGTGAGACCCAGTACTTC
CDR3 protein: CASSLESGVRETQYF

clone size: few
J gene: TRBJ1-2
V gene: TRBV4-3
D gene: -
CDR3 DNA: TGCGCCAGCAGCAACCCCGGGGGGGGTAACTATGGCTACACCTTC
CDR3 protein: CASSNPGGGNYGYTF

clone size: -
J gene: TRBJ2-7
V gene: TRBV21-1
D gene: -
CDR3 DNA: TGTGCCAGCAGGGGGACAGGGGGCTTCTCCTACGAGCAGTACTTC
CDR3 protein: CASRGTGGFSYEQYF

clone size: -
J gene: TRBJ2-7
V gene: TRBV4-1
D gene: TRBD2
CDR3 DNA: TGCGCCAGCAGCCAAGAGGAGCGGGGGGCCTACGAGCAGTACTTC
CDR3 protein: CASSQEERGAYEQYF

clone size: once
J gene: TRBJ2-3
V gene: TRBV27
D gene: TRBD2
CDR3 DNA: TGTGCCAGCAGTTTATCGGGCGGGGGTACGCAGTATTTT
CDR3 protein: CASSLSGGGTQYF

clone size: -
J gene: TRBJ1-2
V gene: TRBV28
D gene: -
CDR3 DNA: TGTGCCAGCAGTTATTCGACAGCTAACTATGGCTACACCTTC
CDR3 protein: CASSYSTANYGYTF

clone size: -
J gene: TRBJ1-5
V gene: TRBV5-1
D gene: TRBD1
CDR3 DNA: TGCGCCAGCAGCCCATGGACAGGGAACAATCAGCCCCAGCATTTT
CDR3 protein: CASSPWTGNNQPQHF

clone size: few
J gene: TRBJ1-1
V gene: TRBV20-1
D gene: -
CDR3 DNA: TGCAGTGCTGGCCGGAACACTGAAGCTTTCTTT
CDR3 protein: CSAGRNTEAFF

clone size: -
J gene: TRBJ1-6
V gene: TRBV5-1
D gene: TRBD1
CDR3 DNA: TGCGCCAGCAGCTTGGACTCAGGGGGCTCTTCACCCCTCCACTTT
CDR3 protein: CASSLDSGGSSPLHF

clone size: -
J gene: TRBJ2-7
V gene: TRBV6-5
D gene: TRBD2
CDR3 DNA: TGTGCCAGCAGTTACGGCCTAGCGGGGGCCTACGAGCAGTACTTC
CDR3 protein: CASSYGLAGAYEQYF

clone size: -
J gene: TRBJ1-1
V gene: TRBV28
D gene: TRBD1
CDR3 DNA: TGTGCCAGCAGTCCACCGGACAGGTTCTCTGAAGCTTTCTTT
CDR3 protein: CASSPPDRFSEAFF

clone size: once
J gene: TRBJ1-2
V gene: TRBV3-1/TRBV3-2
D gene: TRBD1
CDR3 DNA: TGTGCCAGCAGCCGCATCTCGGACAGGGGGACGTATAACTATGGCTACACCTTC
CDR3 protein: CASSRISDRGTYNYGYTF

clone size: -
J gene: TRBJ1-1
V gene: TRBV27
D gene: TRBD1
CDR3 DNA: TGTGCCAGCAGTTTCCGGACAGGGGTGTACACTGAAGCTTTCTTT
CDR3 protein: CASSFRTGVYTEAFF

clone size: -
J gene: TRBJ2-2
V gene: TRBV7-2
D gene: TRBD1
CDR3 DNA: TGTGCCAGCAGTCCCCTCGACAGGGGCGTCGGCGGGGAGCTGTTTTTT
CDR3 protein: CASSPLDRGVGGELFF

clone size: -
J gene: TRBJ2-7
V gene: TRBV7-2
D gene: -
CDR3 DNA: TGTGCCAGCAGCTTAAAGCCACAGGGAAGCTCCTACGAGCAGTACTTC
CDR3 protein: CASSLKPQGSSYEQYF

clone size: -
J gene: TRBJ1-6
V gene: TRBV6-5
D gene: -
CDR3 DNA: TGTGCCAGCAGACAGGGATTAGGCTCACCCCTCCACTTT
CDR3 protein: CASRQGLGSPLHF

clone size: -
J gene: TRBJ1-1
V gene: TRBV9
D gene: -
CDR3 DNA: TGTGCCAGCAGCGTAGCAGTAGGGGACACTGAAGCTTTCTTT
CDR3 protein: CASSVAVGDTEAFF